The TCR beta chain under discussion was sequenced for a study of beta chain features in type 1 diabetes. The CDR3 is made up of 15 amino acids. With 5 bases clipped from V and 4 bases from J, the junction kept 10 bases outside the gene matches. CDR1 is SEHNR, CDR2 FQNEAQ, per germline (reference sequence). Investigators reverse transcribed all isolated RNA, so they sequenced expressed TCRB transcripts. Libraries were prepared by immunoSEQ multiplex PCR; TCRdb keeps only in-frame clonotypes and omits some of them. The profile covers hundreds of thousands of clones, with approximately 28% appearing a single time and about 0.065% taken by the ten largest. Study-wide findings and caveats: Within each of all four CD4+ subsets, Type 1 diabetes patients had TCRB CDR3s that were moderately but significantly shorter.

Details on this clone: Its specificity is not known.

This TCR derives from a man between 18 and 35 years old in good health. Sequencing was performed on naive CD4+ T cells from blood. The chain is built from TRBV7-9 and TRBJ1-1; the match to TRBD1 covers 7 bases. CDR3: CASSLEGQPFTEAFF. The CDR3 region has the DNA TGTGCCAGCAGCCTCGAGGGACAGCCGTTCACTGAAGCTTTCTTT.